The 24 T cell receptor beta chains below all came from one sample that was sequenced in a study of T-cell reconstitution after alpha-beta-depleted transplantation in children. The authors prepared the TCRbeta library with unique molecular identifiers. One entry per CDR3 protein, called by TCRdb with MiXCR from the PCR reads. The sample lists 500,000 to 600,000 distinct CDR3 sequences; over 25% were seen once. The material was PBMCs from the stem cell graft donor, obtained from the stem cell graft. The receptor set was obtained from a human donor who donated a stem cell graft to a child with aplastic anemia.

This clonotype was seen only a few times. V and J are TRBV12-3 or TRBV12-4 and TRBJ2-1, with 7 nucleotides matching TRBD2. CDR3 length equals 15 residues. J lost 5 bases, V lost 6 bases, and 10 bases had no gene match. The CDR3 sequence: CASSPGLGAHNEQFF. For the CDR3, the DNA is TGTGCCAGCAGCCCAGGACTAGGAGCTCACAATGAGCAGTTCTTC.

This clonotype came up once. The chain carries TRBV7-8 and TRBJ1-1, with a tentative D call TRBD1 (6 bases). The germline CDR1 and CDR2 sequences are SGHVS and FQNEAQ. Trimming stripped 4 bases from V and 7 bases from J, with 16 bases between. The CDR3 has 14 amino acids. CDR3 residues: CASSWSDRFGEAFF. In DNA form, the CDR3 reads TGTGCCAGCAGCTGGTCGGACAGATTTGGTGAAGCTTTCTTT.

J is TRBJ1-2 and V is TRBV7-8; 8 bases match TRBD1. V lost 5 bases and J lost 6; bases outside the gene matches: 8. The germline V gene encodes CDR1 SGHVS and CDR2 FQNEAQ. The CDR3 runs to 14 residues. The CDR3 coding sequence is TGTGCCAGCAGCCGCGGACAGGGCATGGATGGCTACACCTTC. Translation gives CASSRGQGMDGYTF.

A few counts support this clonotype. V is TRBV25-1 and J is TRBJ2-1, with 9 bases fitting TRBD2. The V segment lost 8 bases and the J segment 5 bases; nucleotides outside the gene matches: 10. Germline V gene lookup returns CDR1 MGHDK and CDR2 SYGVNS. This CDR3 comprises 15 residues. CDR3: CASFYSGRPHNEQFF. CDR3 nucleotide sequence: TGTGCCAGCTTTTACAGCGGGAGGCCCCACAATGAGCAGTTCTTC.

This clonotype has only a few counts. V is TRBV12-3 or TRBV12-4 and J is TRBJ1-1, with TRBD1 matching over 7 bases. Trimming removed 5 bases from V and 7 bases from J; junction bases left unmatched: 7. The CDR3 spans 13 residues. This CDR3 is CASSPTGALEAFF. The CDR3 nucleotides are TGTGCCAGCAGTCCAACAGGGGCCCTTGAAGCTTTCTTT.

J is TRBJ1-1 and V is TRBV25-1; TRBD1 agrees at 9 bases. Looked up from germline, CDR1 is MGHDK and CDR2 is SYGVNS. Trimming took 2 bases from V and 0 from J; bases not matched to a gene: 4. This CDR3 spans 16 amino acids. The CDR3 region has the DNA TGTGCCAGCAGTGAACTGGGACAGGGATTGAACACTGAAGCTTTCTTT. Encoded protein: CASSELGQGLNTEAFF.

This clonotype was seen a few times. The rearrangement joins TRBV20-1 to TRBJ1-2; D might be TRBD1 (6 bases). Between the trimmed V and J ends, which lost 0 bases and 11 bases, there was a span of 13 bases. The CDR3 consists of 12 residues. Germline-derived CDR1 and CDR2 are DFQATT and SNEGSKA (reference sequence). The CDR3 DNA reads TGCAGTGCTAGAGATCCCGACAGGCGGTACACCTTC. Protein sequence: CSARDPDRRYTF.

This clonotype was observed a handful of times. The chain couples TRBV7-2 to TRBJ2-1; 9 nucleotides agree with TRBD2. V dropped 5 bases and J dropped 9; count of bases not matched to a gene: 8. There are 14 residues in the CDR3. Germline V gene sequence: CDR1 SGHTA, CDR2 FQGNSA. The DNA of the CDR3 is TGTGCCAGCAGCAACAGCGGGAGGAAGGGTGAGCAGTTCTTC. This sequence encodes CASSNSGRKGEQFF.

The rearrangement uses TRBV12-3 or TRBV12-4 and TRBJ2-3; D is ambiguous. CDR3 size: 13 residues. Trimming shortened V by 2 bases and J by 4 bases, and 7 bases separated the two germline ends. CDR3 nucleotides: TGTGCCAGCAGTTTAATCGGAGCAGATACGCAGTATTTT. Its translation is CASSLIGADTQYF.

The chain uses TRBV6-1 and TRBJ2-7, with 8 bases fitting TRBD1. Germline loops: CDR1 MNHNS, CDR2 SASEGT. Trimming cost V 4 bases and J 3 bases; bases outside gene matches: 8. The CDR3 is 15 residues long. The CDR3: CASSVWTGQVYEQYF. CDR3 sequence (DNA): TGTGCCAGCAGTGTCTGGACAGGGCAAGTCTACGAGCAGTACTTC.

The chain joins TRBV5-1 to TRBJ2-5; TRBD2 matches 12 bases. The germline CDR1 and CDR2 sequences are SGHRS and YFSETQ. The V segment lost 5 bases and the J segment 4 bases; nucleotides outside the gene matches: 9. The CDR3 is 16 amino acids. The CDR3 bases are TGCGCCAGCAGTACAATGGCTAGCGGGAGGGGAGAGACCCAGTACTTC. Protein sequence: CASSTMASGRGETQYF.

This clonotype occurred a few times. This chain uses TRBV7-2 with TRBJ2-4, with D possibly being TRBD1 (6 bases). CDR3 size: 14 residues. Per germline, CDR1 SGHTA and CDR2 FQGNSA. V was pared by 2 bases and J by 11 bases, with 16 bases between. CDR3 sequence: CASSLLAGVSFQYF. The DNA for the CDR3 is TGTGCCAGCAGCTTATTGGCAGGGGTATCGTTTCAGTACTTC.

J is TRBJ2-3 and V is TRBV6-5, with TRBD2 matching 10 bases. The CDR3 extends over 17 amino acids. V was pared by 2 bases and J by 6 bases, with 11 bases of the junction left unmatched. The germline V gene encodes CDR1 MNHEY and CDR2 SVGAGI. CDR3 bases: TGTGCCAGCAGTTACCGACCCCTAGCGGGAGAATTCGATACGCAGTATTTT. Encoded protein: CASSYRPLAGEFDTQYF.

V is TRBV27 and J is TRBJ2-7; D might be TRBD2 (6 bases). Per germline, CDR1 MNHEY and CDR2 SMNVEV (reference sequence). V lost 4 bases and J 4 bases, leaving 11 bases between the germline ends. The length of the CDR3 is 13 residues. CDR3 protein: CASSYAGQYEQYF. CDR3 nucleotide sequence: TGTGCCAGCAGTTACGCGGGGCAATACGAGCAGTACTTC.

This clonotype was detected ten times or more. The genes are TRBV29-1 and TRBJ2-4; TRBD1 is a possible D gene (7 bases). Trimming pared 7 bases from V and 7 bases from J, leaving 17 bases between. Germline loops: CDR1 SQVTM, CDR2 ANQGSEA. The CDR3 totals 13 residues. The CDR3 region is CSAGDRDVNIQYF. Here the CDR3 DNA reads TGCAGCGCGGGAGACAGGGACGTGAACATTCAGTACTTC.

The V and J genes are TRBV20-1 and TRBJ1-2, with unresolved D. Germline-derived CDR1 and CDR2 are DFQATT and SNEGSKA (reference sequence). The CDR3 length is 14 residues. The V gene lost 0 bases and the J gene lost 0 bases, with 8 bases spanning the gap. CDR3 in DNA: TGCAGTGCTAGAGATCCCACAGCTAACTATGGCTACACCTTC. It is translated as CSARDPTANYGYTF.

V gene TRBV10-3 combines with J gene TRBJ2-7, with a tentative D call TRBD1 (6 bases). Germline lookup yields CDR1 ENHRY and CDR2 SYGVKD. The CDR3 length is 13 residues. V lost 4 bases to trimming and J lost 4 bases, with 11 bases between them. CDR3 sequence (DNA): TGTGCCATCAGTGGGGGGCAGGGATACGAGCAGTACGTC. Its translation is CAISGGQGYEQYV.

This clonotype was observed a handful of times. This chain connects TRBV6-1 to TRBJ2-5, with 11 positions matching TRBD2. CDR1 is MNHNS and CDR2 is SASEGT in the germline V gene. The CDR3 covers 16 residues. The trim removed 5 bases at V and 0 bases at J, leaving 5 bases unmatched. The CDR3 DNA reads as TGTGCCAGCAGTCGACCGGGACTAGCGGACCAAGAGACCCAGTACTTC. Residues: CASSRPGLADQETQYF.

The chain couples TRBV10-3 to TRBJ2-7; 9 nucleotides line up with TRBD1. V gave up 0 bases and J gave up 4 bases; unmatched junction bases: 13. This CDR3 is 18 amino acids long. From germline, CDR1 is ENHRY and CDR2 SYGVKD. CDR3: CAISESVGWRDRVYEQYF. CDR3 nucleotide sequence: TGTGCCATCAGTGAGTCAGTCGGTTGGAGGGACAGGGTATACGAGCAGTACTTC.

J is TRBJ1-3 and V is TRBV28; no firm D call. V lost 8 bases and J 4 bases, leaving 27 bases between the germline ends. The CDR3 loop spans 18 amino acids. Germline assignment: CDR1 MDHEN and CDR2 SYDVKM. CDR3 in amino acids: CASLNQPGERVGGNTIYF. In nucleotides, the CDR3 is TGTGCCAGCCTAAATCAACCCGGGGAGAGGGTCGGAGGAAACACCATATATTTT.

This clonotype came up a few times. The chain employs TRBV10-3 and TRBJ1-1, with TRBD1 identical over 9 bases. There are 17 residues in the CDR3. CDR1 is ENHRY and CDR2 is SYGVKD in the germline V gene. V was clipped by 10 bases and J by 6 bases; unmatched bases: 21. CDR3 residues: CATFNNRDRDRYAEAFF. Here the CDR3 DNA reads TGTGCCACCTTTAACAACCGGGACAGGGATCGGTACGCTGAAGCTTTCTTT.

V is TRBV25-1 and J is TRBJ2-6, with unresolved D. V dropped 9 bases and J dropped 0 bases, with 9 bases sitting between them. Per germline, CDR1 MGHDK and CDR2 SYGVNS. The CDR3 is 14 residues long. CDR3 DNA: TGTGCCAGTACCAGGAGCTCTGGGGCCAACGTCCTGACTTTC. Translation gives CASTRSSGANVLTF.

The chain employs TRBV29-1 and TRBJ2-5; D is unresolved. The V end was cut by 5 bases, the J end by 0 bases, with 7 bases between. The CDR3 runs to 12 residues. Germline values: CDR1 SQVTM, CDR2 ANQGSEA. DNA of the CDR3: TGCAGCGTTCGGGCCAACCAAGAGACCCAGTACTTC. Its protein is CSVRANQETQYF.

This clonotype occurred a few times. The chain has TRBV5-1 and TRBJ2-7; a weak D match, TRBD2 (6 bases). CDR1 and CDR2 from the germline V gene are SGHRS and YFSETQ. Trimming took 3 bases from V and 6 from J, leaving 13 bases between them. The CDR3 loop spans 13 amino acids. The CDR3 region is CASSWGEGCEQYF. The CDR3, as DNA: TGCGCCAGCAGCTGGGGGGAAGGCTGCGAGCAGTACTTC.